These T cell receptor beta chains were read from a single sample in a study of human CD8 memory T cell subsets. TCRdb re-called the 5' RACE reads and shows each CDR3 protein once, DNA omitted. This table lists 6,000 to 9,000 distinct CDR3 sequences. Sequencing was carried out using CD8+ T cells from PBMCs. The receptor set was obtained from a human donor in good health. Both conserved end residues are part of each CDR3. Clone size is shown for a subset of rows, as once, few, many or a class of expanded clone.

clone_size j_call v_call cdr3_aa
medium-sized TRBJ1-2 TRBV11-2 CASSLGAGRPYGYTF
- TRBJ2-1 TRBV9 CASSSLEYNEQFF
medium-sized TRBJ1-2 TRBV28 CASSLWDRQGNYGYTF
- TRBJ2-1 TRBV3-1 CASSQDWSEQFF
- TRBJ2-5 TRBV7-8 CASSLTSGTGKETQYF
- TRBJ2-3 TRBV4-2 CASSHPTGGGTDTQYF
- TRBJ2-1 TRBV11-2 CASSFYGNNEQFF
- TRBJ2-3 TRBV7-3 CASSPAGGLADTQYF
medium-sized TRBJ2-1 TRBV28 CASSLYASGYYNEQFF
- TRBJ2-1 TRBV11-2 CASSQRTGTSTNNEQFF
- TRBJ2-3 TRBV10-2 CASIGLAGQDTQYF
medium-sized TRBJ2-5 TRBV29-1 CSARRGGKETQYF
- TRBJ2-7 TRBV7-9 CASSLADSGTTSYEQYF
- TRBJ2-5 TRBV11-2 CASSRTSGRGARETQYF
- TRBJ2-7 TRBV4-1 CASSRDRGSTYEQYF
- TRBJ2-1 TRBV20-1 CSARSLSSEQFF
medium-sized TRBJ2-7 TRBV6-6 CASSYRAGGHEQYF
- TRBJ2-7 TRBV5-6 CASSPAWGLSFTYEQYF
- TRBJ2-7 TRBV2 CASSGGQVAPGEQYF
- TRBJ2-3 TRBV7-9 CASSLWGLAHSTDTQYF
- TRBJ2-3 TRBV7-8 CASSSLAGGPLDTQYF
- TRBJ2-2 TRBV6-2/TRBV6-3 CAAQGLTQTGELFF
- TRBJ2-7 TRBV6-1 CASSDRGYEQYF
large TRBJ2-7 TRBV7-9 CASSAPGTGGNEQYF
- TRBJ1-1 TRBV5-6 CASSFRERNTEAFF
hyperexpanded TRBJ2-5 TRBV28 CASRPPGLAGIQETQYF
- TRBJ1-1 TRBV27 CASSFELNTEAFF
- TRBJ1-1 TRBV20-1 CGQGEGGEAFF
- TRBJ1-1 TRBV7-2 CASSLEGPAGTEAFF
- TRBJ1-2 TRBV29-1 CSVYRVGPNYGYTF
- TRBJ2-1 TRBV5-6 CASSLLGVTYNEQFF
medium-sized TRBJ2-7 TRBV29-1 CSVGTGEGYEQYF
- TRBJ2-3 TRBV27 CASSPEGLVSFTDTQYF
- TRBJ2-7 TRBV4-1 CASSQDLFRADDQAYEQYF
- TRBJ2-1 TRBV2 CASSEVAEINEQFF
- TRBJ2-4 TRBV10-2 CASSERADMLVKNIQYF
medium-sized TRBJ2-5 TRBV29-1 CSVLTPGSEETQYF
medium-sized TRBJ2-3 TRBV20-1 CSARGRAPDTQYF
- TRBJ2-2 TRBV7-9 CASSSPGQGSLFGELFF
- TRBJ2-7 TRBV20-1 CSARGLQGGYEQYF
- TRBJ2-3 TRBV6-5 CASTPLAGVGTQYF
- TRBJ2-1 TRBV2 CASSEGAVAPGEQFF
medium-sized TRBJ2-7 TRBV7-8 CASSTDYEQYF
- TRBJ1-2 TRBV24-1 CAGGNQGTYLGYTF
- TRBJ1-1 TRBV24-1 CATREPKVRVNTEAFF
medium-sized TRBJ2-1 TRBV6-1 CASRVRGTFDEQFF
- TRBJ2-7 TRBV28 CASSFNAGGAKEQYF
- TRBJ1-1 TRBV9 CASSVDPGLDTEAFF
- TRBJ2-2 TRBV20-1 CSARLWTSGVNTGELFF
- TRBJ2-1 TRBV21-1 CASSEMDLAGRGEQFF
- TRBJ2-3 TRBV28 CASSKEWTGTTDTQYF
- TRBJ2-3 TRBV5-1 CASRGTSGSTSTDTQYF
- TRBJ2-1 TRBV4-1 CASSHPRSGSGNEQFF
- TRBJ2-1 TRBV28 CASSLGTGPYNEQFF
- TRBJ2-7 TRBV29-1 CSVEDRGNYEQYF
medium-sized TRBJ2-3 TRBV7-9 CASGTSGRSDTQYF
- TRBJ2-7 TRBV30 CAWSLPIRRGTYEQYF